These T cell receptor beta chains were read from a single sample in a study of cytomegalovirus exposure and HLA in healthy donors. The protocol was immunoSEQ multiplex PCR, while the TCRdb copy is restricted to in-frame clones and leaves out a portion. The sample carries roughly 230,000 clones, over 90% recorded once. Sample: PBMCs. The receptors shown here come from a girl aged 2 to 10 in good health and CMV-seronegative. Each CDR3 is given with its conserved first and last residue. The D gene is left open where the match is weak. Clone sizes are given selectively: once, few, many, or a class where the clone is expanded.

J | length | V | D | size | CDR3 | DNA
TRBJ1-2 | 15 | TRBV7-2 | - | - | CASSKTGGVGSGYTF | TGTGCCAGCAGCAAGACGGGGGGGGTGGGGTCTGGCTACACCTTC
TRBJ1-2 | 12 | TRBV18 | - | once | CASSPQQDGYTF | TGTGCCAGCTCACCACAGCAGGATGGCTACACCTTC
TRBJ1-2 | 16 | TRBV15 | TRBD1 | - | CATSRGDRGVLYGYTF | TGTGCCACCAGCAGAGGGGACAGGGGGGTTCTCTATGGCTACACCTTC
TRBJ1-3 | 16 | TRBV7-6 | - | - | CASSLGAMSSGNTIYF | TGTGCCAGCAGCTTGGGAGCTATGAGCTCTGGAAACACCATATATTTT
TRBJ2-2 | 14 | TRBV5-6 | TRBD1 | - | CASSFGQGIGELFF | TGTGCCAGCAGCTTTGGACAGGGAATCGGGGAGCTGTTTTTT
TRBJ2-1 | 12 | TRBV4-1 | - | - | CASGWGDGEQFF | TGCGCCAGCGGGTGGGGCGACGGTGAGCAGTTCTTC
TRBJ2-3 | 12 | TRBV28 | TRBD1 | - | CASSLTGTGKYF | TGTGCCAGCAGTTTGACCGGGACAGGGAAGTATTTT
TRBJ1-2 | 14 | TRBV5-6 | - | - | CASSPGTVGWGYTF | TGTGCCAGCAGCCCCGGGACTGTGGGGTGGGGCTACACCTTC
TRBJ2-1 | 15 | TRBV5-1 | TRBD2 | - | CASSSGLAGYNEQFF | TGCGCCAGCAGCTCCGGACTAGCGGGGTACAATGAGCAGTTCTTC
TRBJ1-5 | 15 | TRBV6-5 | TRBD1 | once | CASRRTGSINQPQHF | TGTGCCTCAAGGAGGACAGGGTCGATAAATCAGCCCCAGCATTTT
TRBJ2-5 | 14 | TRBV7-5 | - | - | CARSSGPYQETQYF | TGTGCCAGAAGCTCTGGGCCGTACCAAGAGACCCAGTACTTC
TRBJ2-5 | 15 | TRBV5-1 | TRBD2 | - | CASSLRLAPEETQYF | TGCGCCAGCAGCCTCAGACTAGCCCCAGAGGAGACCCAGTACTTC
TRBJ2-7 | 13 | TRBV5-1 | TRBD2 | - | CASNREGRDEQYF | TGCGCCAGCAACCGGGAGGGCCGCGACGAGCAGTACTTC
TRBJ2-1 | 13 | TRBV27 | TRBD1 | - | CASSFSRGNEQFF | TGTGCCAGCAGTTTCTCCAGGGGGAATGAGCAGTTCTTC
TRBJ2-7 | 13 | TRBV6-1 | TRBD1 | - | CASSDLQGFEQYF | TGTGCCAGCAGTGATCTACAGGGGTTCGAGCAGTACTTC
TRBJ1-2 | 18 | TRBV5-1 | TRBD1 | - | CASSLWAWTGQGNYGYTF | TGCGCCAGCAGCCTGTGGGCCTGGACAGGGCAGGGGAACTATGGCTACACCTTC
TRBJ2-1 | 15 | TRBV30 | - | - | CAWSDIGTQGHEQFF | TGTGCCTGGAGTGATATCGGGACTCAGGGACATGAGCAGTTCTTC
TRBJ1-5 | 14 | TRBV5-1 | - | - | CASSIGQPGQPQHF | TGCGCCAGCAGCATCGGACAGCCGGGGCAGCCCCAGCATTTT
TRBJ1-3 | 13 | TRBV6-1 | - | - | CASEAGAGNTIYF | TGTGCCAGCGAAGCAGGGGCAGGAAACACCATATATTTT
TRBJ1-1 | 12 | TRBV29-1 | - | - | CSVPSRSGEAFF | TGCAGCGTGCCCAGCCGGAGTGGTGAAGCTTTCTTT
TRBJ2-1 | 15 | TRBV5-1 | TRBD2 | - | CASSLELAGVNEQFF | TGCGCCAGCAGCTTGGAACTAGCGGGAGTCAATGAGCAGTTCTTC
TRBJ1-4 | 16 | TRBV15 | TRBD1 | - | CATSEGRGQGTGKLFF | TGTGCCACCAGCGAGGGGCGCGGACAGGGGACAGGAAAACTGTTTTTT
TRBJ2-4 | 20 | TRBV12-5 | TRBD2 | - | CASGLVPGLAGVPAKNIQYF | TGTGCTAGTGGTTTGGTCCCGGGACTAGCGGGAGTTCCAGCCAAAAACATTCAGTACTTC
TRBJ1-2 | 16 | TRBV28 | TRBD1 | - | CASSLMPGQSIYGYTF | TGTGCCAGCAGTCTAATGCCGGGACAGAGTATCTATGGCTACACCTTC
TRBJ2-5 | 15 | TRBV6-5 | - | - | CASRRPGLNQETQYF | TGTGCCAGCAGGAGGCCCGGGTTAAACCAAGAGACCCAGTACTTC
TRBJ1-5 | 15 | TRBV18 | - | - | CASSPEDLGNQPQHF | TGTGCCAGCTCACCAGAGGATTTAGGCAATCAGCCCCAGCATTTT
TRBJ1-1 | 16 | TRBV28 | TRBD1 | - | CASSLMRGRRGAEAFF | TGTGCCAGCAGTTTAATGAGGGGGCGCCGGGGCGCTGAAGCTTTCTTT
TRBJ2-1 | 14 | TRBV7-3 | - | once | CASSNRTGYNEQFF | TGTGCCAGCAGTAATCGGACGGGGTACAATGAGCAGTTCTTC